One sample yielded the 25 T cell receptor beta chains listed below, sequenced in a study of blood T cell repertoires in COVID-19. Sequencing used immunoSEQ multiplex PCR; TCRdb keeps in-frame clones, though not all of them. Of 160,000 or so clones in the sample, around 89% were seen once. Specimen: peripheral blood. The source of these receptors is a man aged 60 to 75 with acute or convalescent COVID-19.

The chain combines TRBV27 with TRBJ1-1; no definite D call. Germline CDR1 and CDR2: MNHEY and SMNVEV (reference sequence). Trimming took off 2 bases at V and 2 bases at J, with 9 bases between the two ends. There are 14 residues in the CDR3. CDR3 DNA sequence: TGTGCCAGCAGTTTAACTCGATTTAACACTGAAGCTTTCTTT. It codes for CASSLTRFNTEAFF.

The chain uses TRBV7-2 and TRBJ1-3, with TRBD1 as a possible D gene (5 bases). The CDR3 is made up of 17 amino acids. V dropped 1 base and J dropped 0 bases, with 13 bases sitting between them. The germline V gene encodes CDR1 SGHTA and CDR2 FQGNSA. DNA for the CDR3: TGTGCCAGCAGCTTAGGGCCATCGGGGGGCTCTGGAAACACCATATATTTT. Amino acids: CASSLGPSGGSGNTIYF. Based on the CDR3 plus reference TRBV7-2 and TRBJ1-3, the full variable domain is GAGVSQSPSNKVTEKGKDVELRCDPISGHTALYWYRQSLGQGLEFLIYFQGNSAPDKSGLPSDRFSAERTGGSVSTLTIQRTQQEDSAVYLCASSLGPSGGSGNTIYFGEGSWLTVV.

The chain has TRBV9 and TRBJ2-1; the match to TRBD2 covers 13 bases. J gave up 4 bases and V 0 bases, and 4 bases lay outside the gene matches. Germline CDR1 reads SGDLS; CDR2 reads YYNGEE. The CDR3 consists of 17 residues. CDR3: CASSVVAGLAGYNEQFF. As DNA, the CDR3 is TGTGCCAGCAGCGTAGTAGCGGGACTAGCGGGGTACAATGAGCAGTTCTTC.

The chain recombines TRBV19 with TRBJ1-1; D perhaps matches TRBD1 (6 bases). Trimming removed 1 base at V and 6 bases at J, with 12 bases between. Germline V CDR1 and CDR2: LNHDA, SQIVND (reference sequence). This CDR3 region has 14 residues. The CDR3 reads CASSIAGVRAEAFF. The CDR3 region has the DNA TGTGCCAGTAGTATAGCAGGGGTTAGGGCTGAAGCTTTCTTT.

On this clone itself: The same CDR3 can be traced to other DNA sequences in this sample. The rearrangement joins TRBV3-1 (or the pseudogene TRBV3-2) to TRBJ2-7, with D hard to call. The CDR3 extends over 11 amino acids. V dropped 2 bases and J dropped 4 bases, with 3 bases sitting between them. The germline CDR1 and CDR2 sequences are LGHDT and YNNKEL (reference sequence). The CDR3: CASSQSYEQYF. The CDR3 DNA sequence: TGTGCCAGCAGCCAATCTTACGAGCAGTACTTC.

The chain links TRBV10-3 to TRBJ1-2; D is unclear. Trimming stripped 2 bases from V and 0 bases from J, with 4 bases between. In germline, CDR1 is ENHRY, CDR2 SYGVKD. The CDR3 is made up of 13 amino acids. The CDR3 DNA reads TGTGCCATCAGTGAGGACACTAACTATGGCTACACCTTC. Encoded protein: CAISEDTNYGYTF.

The CDR3 coding sequence is TGTGCCAGCAGTTTCGGGAGAGATCAGCCCCAGCATTTT. Translated, it gives CASSFGRDQPQHF. The rearrangement uses TRBV12-3 or TRBV12-4 and TRBJ1-5; no clear D. Trimming shortened V by 3 bases and J by 5 bases, and 8 bases separated the two germline ends. The CDR3 extends over 13 amino acids.

The CDR3 nucleotides read TGTGCCAGCAGCTTAGGGGACAGGGCCCGGGGTTCACCCCTCCACTTT. It codes for CASSLGDRARGSPLHF. The gene calls are TRBV7-9 and TRBJ1-6; 9 positions agree with TRBD1. The germline V gene has CDR1 SEHNR and CDR2 FQNEAQ (reference sequence). V was pared by 1 base and J by 9 bases, with 7 bases of the junction left unmatched. CDR3 length equals 16 residues.

The rearrangement uses TRBV18 and TRBJ1-4; the match to TRBD1 covers 7 bases. The length of the CDR3 is 14 residues. The germline gives CDR1 KGHSH, CDR2 LQKENI. V was clipped by 3 bases and J by 8 bases; unmatched bases: 6. CDR3 sequence: CASSPGTALEKLFF. CDR3 nucleotide sequence: TGTGCCAGCTCACCCGGGACAGCTTTGGAAAAACTGTTTTTT.

There are a few counts of this clone. The chain links TRBV6-5 to TRBJ1-5; TRBD1 agrees at 7 bases. The junction had 11 bases not matched to a gene; V was cut back by 5 bases and J by 7 bases. The CDR3 consists of 15 residues. The germline V gene encodes CDR1 MNHEY and CDR2 SVGAGI. The CDR3 bases are TGTGCCAGCAGTCCGAAATACCAGGGGGACCAGCCCCAGCATTTT. Translation gives CASSPKYQGDQPQHF.

The chain carries TRBV2 and TRBJ1-6, with 9 bases aligning to TRBD1. The CDR3 covers 16 residues. Germline V gene lookup returns CDR1 SNHLY and CDR2 FYNNEI. V lost 8 bases to trimming and J lost 6 bases; unmatched junction nucleotides: 11. For the CDR3, the DNA is TGTGCCAGCCAAGGACCCGGGACAGGGTTTAATTCACCCCTCCACTTT. This sequence encodes CASQGPGTGFNSPLHF. Full variable domain (outside the CDR3, taken from reference TRBV2 and TRBJ1-6): EPEVTQTPSHQVTQMGQEVILRCVPISNHLYFYWYRQILGQKVEFLVSFYNNEISEKSEIFDDQFSVERPDGSNFTLKIRSTKLEDSAMYFCASQGPGTGFNSPLHFGNGTRLTVT.

About this clone: A much larger clone lies a single base off, so this may be a read error. V gene TRBV6-5 combines with J gene TRBJ1-1; 7 bases agree with TRBD1. V was pared by 6 bases and J by 1 base, with 2 bases of the junction left unmatched. The CDR3 runs to 13 residues. CDR1 MNHEY and CDR2 SVGAGI come from the germline V gene. Here the CDR3 reads CASSRQGNTEAFF. DNA of the CDR3: TGTGCCAGCAGCCGACAGGGGAACACTGAAGCTTTCTTT.

V gene TRBV10-3 combines with J gene TRBJ1-2, with D uncertain. CDR1 and CDR2 from the germline V gene are ENHRY and SYGVKD. The CDR3 consists of 11 residues. Trimming cost V 10 bases and J 8 bases, with 14 bases left between them. In DNA, the CDR3 is TGTGCCACCACCGACGGAGAGGGCTACACCTTC. Encoded protein: CATTDGEGYTF.

This clone appeared once. The genes are TRBV5-5 and TRBJ2-7, with D tentatively TRBD1 (6 bases). In germline, CDR1 is SGHKS, CDR2 YYEKEE (reference sequence). The CDR3 is 15 residues long. Trimming pared 4 bases from V and 3 bases from J, leaving 17 bases between. The chain's CDR3 is CASSLQGHGDYEQYF. Written as DNA, the CDR3 is TGTGCCAGCAGCCTACAGGGTCACGGGGACTACGAGCAGTACTTC.

The chain joins TRBV19 to TRBJ1-5; a possible D gene is TRBD1 (5 bases). Trimming removed 2 bases at V and 3 bases at J, with 14 bases between. The germline CDR1 and CDR2 sequences are LNHDA and SQIVND (reference sequence). The CDR3 extends over 16 amino acids. DNA for the CDR3: TGTGCCAGTAGTATACTATCTAGGGGCAACAATCAGCCCCAGCATTTT. Residues: CASSILSRGNNQPQHF. The full variable domain, rest sourced from reference TRBV19 and TRBJ1-5, is DGGITQSPKYLFRKEGQNVTLSCEQNLNHDAMYWYRQDPGQGLRLIYYSQIVNDFQKGDIAEGYSVSREKKESFPLTVTSAQKNPTAFYLCASSILSRGNNQPQHFGDGTRLSIL.

CDR3 region: CASSLVPGPNSPLHF. The CDR3 DNA is TGTGCCAGCAGCTTAGTCCCGGGTCCTAATTCACCCCTCCACTTT. The chain joins TRBV7-9 to TRBJ1-6, with D unresolved. V was trimmed by 1 base and J by 6 bases, leaving 10 bases between them. Germline-derived CDR1 and CDR2 are SEHNR and FQNEAQ (reference sequence). The CDR3 has 15 amino acids.

The chain couples TRBV24-1 to TRBJ1-3; the match to TRBD1 covers 12 bases. Germline V gives CDR1 KGHDR, CDR2 SFDVKD. This CDR3 has 22 residues. Trimming cost V 5 bases and J 0 bases; bases outside gene matches: 19. CDR3 in amino acids: CATSGFRDRGRLDASSGNTIYF. The CDR3 nucleotides read TGTGCCACCAGTGGCTTCCGGGACAGGGGGCGCCTGGACGCAAGCTCTGGAAACACCATATATTTT.

V is TRBV18 and J is TRBJ2-3; 7 nucleotides line up with TRBD2. Per the germline V gene, CDR1 is KGHSH and CDR2 is LQKENI. V was clipped by 2 bases and J by 0 bases; unmatched bases: 5. The CDR3 extends over 16 amino acids. CDR3 in amino acids: CASSPTSGVSTDTQYF. Here the CDR3 DNA reads TGTGCCAGCTCACCAACAAGCGGGGTTAGCACAGATACGCAGTATTTT.

This chain joins TRBV19 and TRBJ2-2, with 10 bases that match TRBD2. This CDR3 has 17 residues. Looked up from germline, CDR1 is LNHDA and CDR2 is SQIVND (reference sequence). Unmatched junction bases numbered 7, after V lost 0 bases and J lost 6 bases. CDR3 DNA sequence: TGTGCCAGTAGTATAGATGCTTGGGGACTAGCGTCCGGGGAGCTGTTTTTT. This codes for CASSIDAWGLASGELFF.

This chain uses TRBV5-1 with TRBJ1-4; D not resolved. V was trimmed by 4 bases and J by 5 bases, leaving 18 bases between them. The length of the CDR3 is 16 residues. Germline V gives CDR1 SGHRS, CDR2 YFSETQ. Here the CDR3 reads CASSDKHGGKNEKLFF. The DNA of the CDR3 is TGCGCCAGCAGCGATAAACACGGAGGAAAAAATGAAAAACTGTTTTTT.

This chain connects TRBV5-5 to TRBJ2-7; D is possibly TRBD1 (6 bases). In germline, CDR1 is SGHKS, CDR2 YYEKEE (reference sequence). CDR3 length: 15 amino acids. V lost 4 bases and J 1 base, leaving 15 bases between the germline ends. The CDR3, as DNA: TGTGCCAGCAGCCCGAGAAGGACAGAATCCTACGAGCAGTACTTC. It is translated as CASSPRRTESYEQYF.

The rearrangement links TRBV5-1 to TRBJ2-2; 7 bases agree with TRBD1. This CDR3 region has 16 residues. Germline assignment: CDR1 SGHRS and CDR2 YFSETQ. The junction had 5 bases not matched to a gene; V was cut back by 1 base and J by 2 bases. CDR3 nucleotide sequence: TGCGCCAGCAGCTTGACGACAGGGAAAAACACCGGGGAGCTGTTTTTT. This translates into CASSLTTGKNTGELFF. Based on the CDR3 plus reference TRBV5-1 and TRBJ2-2, the full variable domain is KAGVTQTPRYLIKTRGQQVTLSCSPISGHRSVSWYQQTPGQGLQFLFEYFSETQRNKGNFPGRFSGRQFSNSRSEMNVSTLELGDSALYLCASSLTTGKNTGELFFGEGSRLTVL.

The gene calls are TRBV2 and TRBJ2-5; TRBD1 matches 7 bases. The CDR3 has 13 amino acids. Germline loops: CDR1 SNHLY, CDR2 FYNNEI. Trimming took 4 bases from V and 1 from J; bases not matched to a gene: 0. The CDR3 DNA sequence: TGTGCCAGCAGTGGGGACAGCCAAGAGACCCAGTACTTC. This codes for CASSGDSQETQYF.

This clone has more than one count but fewer than ten. The CDR3 sequence is CATSRENRQVPEQYF. DNA for the CDR3: TGTGCCACCAGCAGAGAAAACCGGCAGGTCCCCGAGCAGTACTTC. J is TRBJ2-7 and V is TRBV15; D call uncertain. The V and J ends lost 0 bases and 6 bases respectively, with 15 bases between them. CDR1 is LNHNV, CDR2 YYDKDF, per germline (reference sequence). CDR3 size: 15 residues.

This clone was observed once. This chain links TRBV30 with TRBJ2-7; tentatively, D is TRBD1 (6 bases). V lost 1 base, J lost 6 bases, and 13 bases lay in between. The germline V gene encodes CDR1 GTSNPN and CDR2 SVGIG (reference sequence). There are 13 residues in the CDR3. The DNA of the CDR3 is TGTGCCTGGAGTGCGTACAGGGTCCGCGAGCAGTACTTC. As protein: CAWSAYRVREQYF.